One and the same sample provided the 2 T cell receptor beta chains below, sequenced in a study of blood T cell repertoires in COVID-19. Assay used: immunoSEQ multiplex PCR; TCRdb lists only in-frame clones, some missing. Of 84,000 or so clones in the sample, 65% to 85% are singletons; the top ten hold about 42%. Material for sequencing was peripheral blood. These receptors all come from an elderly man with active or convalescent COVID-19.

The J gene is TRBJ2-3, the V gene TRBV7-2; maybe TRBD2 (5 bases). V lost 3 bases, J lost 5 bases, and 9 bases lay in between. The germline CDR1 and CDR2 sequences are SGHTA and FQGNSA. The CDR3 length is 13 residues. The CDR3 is CASSFVGRDTQYF. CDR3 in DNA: TGTGCCAGCAGCTTTGTGGGGAGAGATACGCAGTATTTT.

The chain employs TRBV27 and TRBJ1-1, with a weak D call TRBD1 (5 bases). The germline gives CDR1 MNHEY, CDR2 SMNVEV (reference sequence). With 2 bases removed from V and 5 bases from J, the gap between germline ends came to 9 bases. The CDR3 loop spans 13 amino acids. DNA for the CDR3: TGTGCCAGCAGTTTAACGGGGGTAACTGAAGCTTTCTTT. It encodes CASSLTGVTEAFF.